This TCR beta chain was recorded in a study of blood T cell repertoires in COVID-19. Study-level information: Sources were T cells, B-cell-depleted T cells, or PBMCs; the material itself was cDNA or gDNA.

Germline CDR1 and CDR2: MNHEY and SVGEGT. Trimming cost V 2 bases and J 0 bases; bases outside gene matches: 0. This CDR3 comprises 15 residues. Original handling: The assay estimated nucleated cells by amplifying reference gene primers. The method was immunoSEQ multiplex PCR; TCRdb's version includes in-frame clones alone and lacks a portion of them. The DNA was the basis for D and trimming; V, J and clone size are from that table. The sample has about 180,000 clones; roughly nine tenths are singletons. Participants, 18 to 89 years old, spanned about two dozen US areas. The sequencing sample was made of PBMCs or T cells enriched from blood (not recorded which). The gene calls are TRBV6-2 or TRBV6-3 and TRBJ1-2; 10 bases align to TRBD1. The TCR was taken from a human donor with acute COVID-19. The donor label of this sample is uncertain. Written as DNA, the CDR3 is TGTGCCAGCAGTTACGGGACAGGGGCTAACTATGGCTACACCTTC. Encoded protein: CASSYGTGANYGYTF.